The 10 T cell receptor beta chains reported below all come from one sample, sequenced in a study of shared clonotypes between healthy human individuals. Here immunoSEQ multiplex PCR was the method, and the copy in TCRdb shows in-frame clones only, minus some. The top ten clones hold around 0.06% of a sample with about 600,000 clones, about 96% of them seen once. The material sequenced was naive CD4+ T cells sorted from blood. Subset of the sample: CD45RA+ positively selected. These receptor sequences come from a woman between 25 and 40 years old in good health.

This CDR3 reads CASSGAGVRDRGRYDNQPQHF. The CDR3 DNA is TGCGCCAGCAGCGGGGCGGGGGTCCGGGACAGGGGTAGATACGACAACCAGCCCCAGCATTTT. The V gene is TRBV5-1, the J gene TRBJ1-5, with TRBD1 matching over 10 bases. V was pared by 4 bases and J by 7 bases, with 26 bases of the junction left unmatched. CDR3 length equals 21 residues. CDR1 is SGHRS, CDR2 YFSETQ, per germline.

For the CDR3, the DNA is TGTGCCAGCAGTAGGGTTGGACAGAGCACAGATACGCAGTATTTT. Translated, it gives CASSRVGQSTDTQYF. The chain recombines TRBV9 with TRBJ2-3; possibly TRBD1 for D (6 bases). Deletions cut 5 bases from V and 0 bases from J, with 13 bases between. The CDR3 is 15 amino acids. Germline lookup yields CDR1 SGDLS and CDR2 YYNGEE.

The CDR3 spells CASSLGGGARLNTGELFF. Here the CDR3 DNA reads TGTGCCAGCAGTTTAGGGGGGGGCGCCCGTTTAAACACCGGGGAGCTGTTTTTT. This chain joins TRBV28 and TRBJ2-2, with D possibly being TRBD2 (7 bases). Trimming took off 2 bases at V and 2 bases at J, with 18 bases between the two ends. Germline CDR1 is MDHEN and CDR2 is SYDVKM. The CDR3 is 18 amino acids.

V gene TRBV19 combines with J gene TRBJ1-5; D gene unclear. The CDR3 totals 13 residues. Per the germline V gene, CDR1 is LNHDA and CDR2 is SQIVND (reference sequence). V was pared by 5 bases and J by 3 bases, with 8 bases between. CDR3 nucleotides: TGTGCCAGTAGTGGGGTCCTCAATCAGCCCCAGCATTTT. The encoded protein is CASSGVLNQPQHF. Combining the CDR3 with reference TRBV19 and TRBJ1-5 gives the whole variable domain DGGITQSPKYLFRKEGQNVTLSCEQNLNHDAMYWYRQDPGQGLRLIYYSQIVNDFQKGDIAEGYSVSREKKESFPLTVTSAQKNPTAFYLCASSGVLNQPQHFGDGTRLSIL.

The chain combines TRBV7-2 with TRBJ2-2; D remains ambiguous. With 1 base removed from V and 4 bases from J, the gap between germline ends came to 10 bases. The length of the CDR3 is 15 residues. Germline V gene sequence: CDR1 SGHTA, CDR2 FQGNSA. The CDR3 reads CASSLVRVVTGELFF. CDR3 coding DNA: TGTGCCAGCAGCTTAGTCCGGGTCGTCACCGGGGAGCTGTTTTTT.

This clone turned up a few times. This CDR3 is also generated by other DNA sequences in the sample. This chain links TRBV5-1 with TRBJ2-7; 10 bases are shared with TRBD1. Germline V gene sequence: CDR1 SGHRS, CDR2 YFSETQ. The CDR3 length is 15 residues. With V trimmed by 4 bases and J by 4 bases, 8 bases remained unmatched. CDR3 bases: TGCGCCAGCAGCGACCGGACAGGGGGATTGTACGAGCAGTACTTC. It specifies CASSDRTGGLYEQYF.

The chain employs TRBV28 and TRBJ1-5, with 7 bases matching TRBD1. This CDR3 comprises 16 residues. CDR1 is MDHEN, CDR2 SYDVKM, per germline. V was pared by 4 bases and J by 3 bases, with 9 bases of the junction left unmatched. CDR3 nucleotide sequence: TGTGCCAGCAGTTCATACACAGGGGCCTACAATCAGCCCCAGCATTTT. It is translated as CASSSYTGAYNQPQHF.

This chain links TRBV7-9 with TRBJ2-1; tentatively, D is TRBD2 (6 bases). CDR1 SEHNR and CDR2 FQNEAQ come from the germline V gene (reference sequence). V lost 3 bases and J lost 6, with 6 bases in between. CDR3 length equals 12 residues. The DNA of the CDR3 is TGTGCCAGCAGCTTTAGCGGCAATGAGCAGTTCTTC. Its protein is CASSFSGNEQFF.

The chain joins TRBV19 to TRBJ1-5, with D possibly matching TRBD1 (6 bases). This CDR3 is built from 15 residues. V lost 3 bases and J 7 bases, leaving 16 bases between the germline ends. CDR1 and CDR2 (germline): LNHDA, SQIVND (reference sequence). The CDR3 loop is CASSMGWTEPQPQHF. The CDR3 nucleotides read TGTGCCAGTAGTATGGGCTGGACAGAGCCACAGCCCCAGCATTTT.

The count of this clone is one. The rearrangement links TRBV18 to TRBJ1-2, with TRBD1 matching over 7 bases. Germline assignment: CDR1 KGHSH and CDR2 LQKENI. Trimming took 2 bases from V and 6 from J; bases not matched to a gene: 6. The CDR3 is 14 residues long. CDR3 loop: CASSPEGAENGYTF. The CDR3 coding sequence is TGTGCCAGCTCACCAGAGGGGGCTGAAAATGGCTACACCTTC.